These 17 T cell receptor beta chains share one sample of origin, sequenced in a study of blood T cell repertoires in COVID-19. Produced via immunoSEQ multiplex PCR; TCRdb's table is partial and in-frame only. Of about 24,000 clones detected, about 83% appear once; the ten largest clones hold roughly 24%. The sequenced sample was peripheral blood. Receptors were obtained from a human donor with active COVID-19. The donor label of this sample is uncertain.

The V gene is TRBV6-6, the J gene TRBJ2-7, with D unresolved. Per germline, CDR1 MNHNY and CDR2 SVGAGI (reference sequence). The CDR3 is 11 amino acids. Trimming took off 4 bases at V and 4 bases at J, with 5 bases between the two ends. CDR3 nucleotide sequence: TGTGCCAGCAGTTCGACTTACGAGCAGTACTTC. Encoded protein: CASSSTYEQYF.

The chain couples TRBV5-6 to TRBJ1-2, with unresolved D. V lost 4 bases and J lost 7, with 14 bases in between. CDR3 size: 13 residues. In germline, CDR1 is SGHDT, CDR2 YYEEEE. The CDR3 reads CASSISGEGGYTF. Written as DNA, the CDR3 is TGTGCCAGCAGCATTTCCGGGGAAGGTGGCTACACCTTC.

V gene TRBV14 combines with J gene TRBJ1-1; 10 nucleotides match TRBD1. Germline V gene data show CDR1 as SGHDN and CDR2 as FVKESK. CDR3 length equals 16 residues. After removal of 5 bases from V and 3 bases from J, the junction contained 9 bases not matched to a gene. The CDR3 DNA is TGTGCCAGCAGCTCGGGACAGGGGTTGGCGTACACTGAAGCTTTCTTT. Translation gives CASSSGQGLAYTEAFF.

The chain joins TRBV29-1 to TRBJ2-7; 7 bases align to TRBD2. V lost 2 bases and J lost 5; bases outside the gene matches: 12. There are 15 residues in the CDR3. The germline CDR1 and CDR2 sequences are SQVTM and ANQGSEA. CDR3 region: CSVEQMVRGVNEQYF. The CDR3 DNA reads as TGCAGCGTTGAACAAATGGTTCGGGGGGTCAACGAGCAGTACTTC.

The chain joins TRBV12-3 or TRBV12-4 to TRBJ1-2, with D tentatively TRBD1 (5 bases). The CDR3 extends over 13 amino acids. Trimming stripped 1 base from V and 6 bases from J, with 9 bases between. DNA for the CDR3: TGTGCCAGCAGTTTAGGCACAGGCCATGGCTACACCTTC. This translates into CASSLGTGHGYTF.

This clone was seen just once. The chain employs TRBV29-1 and TRBJ1-5; tentative D call: TRBD1 (5 bases). The CDR3 spans 17 residues. Germline V gives CDR1 SQVTM, CDR2 ANQGSEA. V gave up 1 base and J gave up 7 bases, with 23 bases separating them. CDR3 residues: CSVEGLFWQGYEQPQHF. DNA for the CDR3: TGCAGCGTTGAAGGGCTCTTTTGGCAGGGTTATGAACAGCCCCAGCATTTT.

The V call is TRBV4-3, the J call TRBJ2-1, with a possible D match to TRBD2 (7 bases). The CDR3 runs 17 residues. CDR1 and CDR2 (germline): LGHNA, YSLEER. V dropped 0 bases and J dropped 2 bases, with 14 bases sitting between them. CDR3 sequence reads: CASSQEAGATTYNEQFF. CDR3 DNA: TGCGCCAGCAGCCAAGAGGCGGGGGCTACGACCTACAATGAGCAGTTCTTC.

The chain is built from TRBV12-5 and TRBJ1-5; possibly TRBD1 for D (6 bases). With 1 base removed from V and 9 bases from J, the gap between germline ends came to 22 bases. CDR3 length: 17 residues. The germline CDR1 and CDR2 sequences are LGHNT and FRNRAP. CDR3 region: CASGLADPTGPPMPQHF. CDR3 nucleotides: TGTGCTAGTGGTTTGGCCGACCCGACAGGACCGCCAATGCCCCAGCATTTT.

The rearrangement joins TRBV2 to TRBJ2-1; 7 bases are a match to TRBD2. CDR1 is SNHLY, CDR2 FYNNEI, per germline. The V segment lost 7 bases and the J segment 1 base; nucleotides outside the gene matches: 4. This CDR3 has 14 residues. The CDR3 loop reads CASTLAESYNEQFF. Written as DNA, the CDR3 is TGTGCCAGCACCCTAGCGGAGTCCTACAATGAGCAGTTCTTC.

The V call is TRBV7-9, the J call TRBJ1-1; weak D call: TRBD1 (5 bases). Germline-derived CDR1 and CDR2 are SEHNR and FQNEAQ (reference sequence). This CDR3 has 13 residues. Trimming removed 5 bases from V and 6 bases from J, with 13 bases in between. CDR3 coding DNA: TGTGCCAGCAGCCTCAGGGTCTCGGCTGAAGCTTTCTTT. As protein: CASSLRVSAEAFF.

The chain uses TRBV29-1 and TRBJ2-3; 14 bases line up with TRBD2. Germline V gene data show CDR1 as SQVTM and CDR2 as ANQGSEA. The CDR3 consists of 16 residues. V lost 4 bases to trimming and J lost 4 bases; unmatched junction nucleotides: 7. The CDR3 loop is CSVVKGTSGGADTQYF. CDR3 nucleotides: TGCAGCGTTGTCAAAGGGACTAGCGGGGGCGCAGATACGCAGTATTTT.

The chain is built from TRBV2 and TRBJ1-6, with D possibly being TRBD1 (5 bases). The CDR3 runs 15 residues. V was cut by 7 bases and J by 3 bases, with 13 bases left in between. In germline, CDR1 is SNHLY, CDR2 FYNNEI. The CDR3 DNA sequence: TGTGCCAGCATCGGACGACAGAACTATAATTCACCCCTCCACTTT. Its translation: CASIGRQNYNSPLHF.

The chain carries TRBV7-2 and TRBJ1-6; D not resolved. Trimming left V 5 bases short and J 7 bases short, with 9 bases between. The CDR3 has 13 residues. In germline, CDR1 is SGHTA, CDR2 FQGNSA. The CDR3 coding sequence is TGTGCCAGCAGCCCCAGGAGGAATTCACCCCTCCACTTT. This encodes CASSPRRNSPLHF.

This clone showed up just a few times. The chain uses TRBV9 and TRBJ1-2; D may be TRBD1 (6 bases). The germline V gene has CDR1 SGDLS and CDR2 YYNGEE. Trimming took off 8 bases at V and 2 bases at J, with 19 bases between the two ends. This CDR3 region has 15 residues. Here the CDR3 DNA reads TGTGCCAGACCCCACAGGGCCTTAATGAACTATGGCTACACCTTC. Protein sequence: CARPHRALMNYGYTF.

This clone was detected once. The rearrangement joins TRBV6-6 to TRBJ1-2; 8 nucleotides agree with TRBD1. Germline lookup yields CDR1 MNHNY and CDR2 SVGAGI (reference sequence). V shed 6 bases and J 6 bases; nucleotides not matched to a gene: 6. The CDR3 contains 13 residues. The chain's CDR3 is CASSYGQGDGYTF. CDR3 nucleotides: TGTGCCAGCAGCTATGGACAGGGCGATGGCTACACCTTC.

This chain's CDR3 is CASRREGGTEAFF. DNA for the CDR3: TGCGCCAGCAGAAGGGAGGGTGGCACTGAAGCTTTCTTT. The J gene is TRBJ1-1, the V gene TRBV5-1, with unresolved D. CDR3 size: 13 residues. Germline CDR1 and CDR2: SGHRS and YFSETQ. The germline V and J ends were trimmed by 5 bases and 4 bases, with 12 bases remaining between them. The whole variable domain, remainder taken from reference TRBV5-1 and TRBJ1-1, is KAGVTQTPRYLIKTRGQQVTLSCSPISGHRSVSWYQQTPGQGLQFLFEYFSETQRNKGNFPGRFSGRQFSNSRSEMNVSTLELGDSALYLCASRREGGTEAFFGQGTRLTVV.

This chain links TRBV19 with TRBJ2-7; TRBD1 matches at 7 bases. Germline V gene sequence: CDR1 LNHDA, CDR2 SQIVND (reference sequence). J lost 2 bases, V lost 5 bases, and 12 bases had no gene match. The length of the CDR3 is 16 residues. CDR3 bases: TGTGCCAGTAGTTCAGACTCCCGGGACAGAACCTACGAGCAGTACTTC. It specifies CASSSDSRDRTYEQYF.